Each of the 14 T cell receptor beta chains below was sequenced from the same sample in a study of T-cell reconstitution after alpha-beta-depleted transplantation in children. Unique molecular identifiers were incorporated when the TCRbeta library was constructed. TCRdb re-analysed the PCR reads in MiXCR, keeping a single row per CDR3 protein. The sample includes approximately 200,000 distinct CDR3 sequences, 13% to 15% of them seen just once. Sequences were derived from PBMCs from the stem cell graft donor, sampled from the stem cell graft. These receptors were obtained from a human donor who donated a stem cell graft to a child with acute lymphoblastic leukemia.

This clonotype was observed a few times. This sequence joins TRBV29-1 and TRBJ2-1; a possible D gene is TRBD2 (5 bases). The CDR3 consists of 14 residues. V shed 4 bases and J shed 8 bases, with 18 bases lying between them. The germline gives CDR1 SQVTM, CDR2 ANQGSEA. The CDR3 DNA reads as TGCAGCGTTGGGAGGACTTTAGAGGGCGATGAGCAGTTCTTC. Residues: CSVGRTLEGDEQFF.

This clonotype has ten or more counts. The chain has TRBV20-1 and TRBJ2-5; a weak D match, TRBD1 (6 bases). With 8 bases removed from V and 2 bases from J, the gap between germline ends came to 24 bases. This CDR3 comprises 16 residues. Germline-derived CDR1 and CDR2 are DFQATT and SNEGSKA (reference sequence). CDR3 bases: TGCAGTCCACAGGGAGTCCGGTCCATACAACAAGAGACCCAGTACTTC. Amino acid sequence: CSPQGVRSIQQETQYF.

At least ten counts were recorded for this clonotype. This chain links TRBV29-1 with TRBJ1-1, with D perhaps matching TRBD1 (6 bases). The germline V and J ends were trimmed by 7 bases and 0 bases, with 9 bases remaining between them. Per the germline V gene, CDR1 is SQVTM and CDR2 is ANQGSEA. This CDR3 contains 12 residues. CDR3 loop: CSGRTVNTEAFF. The CDR3 coding sequence is TGCAGCGGACGGACAGTGAACACTGAAGCTTTCTTT.

This clonotype was recorded at least ten times. The chain's CDR3 is CASSLDGGQSIGTGELFF. Written as DNA, the CDR3 is TGCGCCAGCAGCTTGGACGGTGGGCAGAGCATTGGCACCGGGGAGCTGTTTTTT. The chain couples TRBV5-1 to TRBJ2-2; the D is unclear. The CDR3 extends over 18 amino acids. Trimming took 0 bases from V and 4 from J, leaving 19 bases between them. CDR1 SGHRS and CDR2 YFSETQ come from the germline V gene.

This clonotype was seen many times. V usage is TRBV7-9 and J usage is TRBJ2-1, with D maybe TRBD1 (5 bases). CDR1 SEHNR and CDR2 FQNEAQ come from the germline V gene (reference sequence). CDR3 length: 14 residues. Trimming removed 1 base from V and 3 bases from J, with 7 bases in between. The CDR3 bases are TGTGCCAGCAGCTTAGTAGGGGTCTACAATGAGCAGTTCTTC. Amino acid sequence: CASSLVGVYNEQFF.

The chain employs TRBV2 and TRBJ2-5; TRBD1 is a possible D gene (6 bases). The CDR3 runs 15 residues. The germline V gene has CDR1 SNHLY and CDR2 FYNNEI. The ends were cut back, 3 bases at V and 2 bases at J, with 13 bases in the middle. Here the CDR3 reads CASSETGIQQETQYF. CDR3 coding DNA: TGTGCCAGCAGTGAGACAGGCATCCAACAAGAGACCCAGTACTTC.

The V and J genes are TRBV5-1 and TRBJ1-4; 7 bases are shared with TRBD1. The CDR3 is 15 amino acids. The germline V gene has CDR1 SGHRS and CDR2 YFSETQ. Trimming cost V 4 bases and J 0 bases; bases outside gene matches: 3. CDR3 amino acids: CASSITGATNEKLFF. DNA for the CDR3: TGCGCCAGCAGCATTACAGGGGCAACTAATGAAAAACTGTTTTTT.

This clonotype was observed many times. The chain employs TRBV6-5 and TRBJ2-7; D is unresolved. This CDR3 is 14 amino acids long. From germline, CDR1 is MNHEY and CDR2 SVGAGI. The V gene lost 0 bases and the J gene lost 7 bases, with 13 bases spanning the gap. As DNA, the CDR3 is TGTGCCAGCAGTTACTCGCATGCCGCAACGGAGCAGTACTTC. Protein: CASSYSHAATEQYF.

This clonotype came up many times. The chain recombines TRBV6-2 or TRBV6-3 with TRBJ2-1, with 12 bases matching TRBD2. The junction had 10 bases not matched to a gene; V was cut back by 4 bases and J by 9 bases. This CDR3 has 16 residues. Germline lookup yields CDR1 MNHEY and CDR2 SVGEGT. The CDR3 bases are TGTGCCAGCAGTTGGACTAGCGGGACCCCCCGCGGTGAGCAGTTCTTC. This codes for CASSWTSGTPRGEQFF.

At least ten counts were recorded for this clonotype. The chain employs TRBV10-3 and TRBJ2-3; 7 bases are a match to TRBD2. Losses at the gene ends were 6 bases for V and 3 bases for J; bases not matched to a gene: 9. The length of the CDR3 is 15 residues. CDR1 is ENHRY, CDR2 SYGVKD, per germline. The CDR3 DNA follows: TGTGCCATCAGCCGGACTCTAGCGGAGACAGATACGCAGTATTTT. It encodes CAISRTLAETDTQYF.

This clonotype has at least ten counts. The chain recombines TRBV20-1 with TRBJ2-3; TRBD2 aligns across 11 bases. The germline CDR1 and CDR2 sequences are DFQATT and SNEGSKA (reference sequence). V shed 2 bases, J shed 4 bases, and the junction held 8 bases outside the gene matches. This CDR3 has 16 residues. The chain's CDR3 is CSARSVAGGISDTQYF. The CDR3 region has the DNA TGCAGTGCTAGATCTGTAGCGGGAGGGATTTCAGATACGCAGTATTTT.

This clonotype came up many times. V is TRBV29-1 and J is TRBJ1-1; D is possibly TRBD1 (6 bases). The germline CDR1 and CDR2 sequences are SQVTM and ANQGSEA. The CDR3 sequence is 13 residues long. With 6 bases removed from V and 1 base from J, the gap between germline ends came to 12 bases. CDR3 bases: TGCAGCGTGGGTGAGGGGGAGAACACTGAAGCTTTCTTT. It translates to CSVGEGENTEAFF.

This clonotype has ten or more counts. This rearrangement joins TRBV5-1 to TRBJ2-1; 8 bases are shared with TRBD1. After removal of 0 bases from V and 8 bases from J, the junction contained 10 bases not matched to a gene. The CDR3 is 16 amino acids. Germline V gene sequence: CDR1 SGHRS, CDR2 YFSETQ. In nucleotides, the CDR3 is TGCGCCAGCAGCTTGGATCGCCAGGGGGCCGGCGATGAGCAGTTCTTC. Amino acids: CASSLDRQGAGDEQFF.

This clonotype appeared many times. V usage is TRBV5-1 and J usage is TRBJ1-2; D remains unclear. The ends were cut back, 0 bases at V and 1 base at J, with 7 bases in the middle. Germline assignment: CDR1 SGHRS and CDR2 YFSETQ. The CDR3 is 14 amino acids. The CDR3 reads CASSLDDNNYGYTF. The DNA for the CDR3 is TGCGCCAGCAGCTTGGACGACAATAACTATGGCTACACCTTC.